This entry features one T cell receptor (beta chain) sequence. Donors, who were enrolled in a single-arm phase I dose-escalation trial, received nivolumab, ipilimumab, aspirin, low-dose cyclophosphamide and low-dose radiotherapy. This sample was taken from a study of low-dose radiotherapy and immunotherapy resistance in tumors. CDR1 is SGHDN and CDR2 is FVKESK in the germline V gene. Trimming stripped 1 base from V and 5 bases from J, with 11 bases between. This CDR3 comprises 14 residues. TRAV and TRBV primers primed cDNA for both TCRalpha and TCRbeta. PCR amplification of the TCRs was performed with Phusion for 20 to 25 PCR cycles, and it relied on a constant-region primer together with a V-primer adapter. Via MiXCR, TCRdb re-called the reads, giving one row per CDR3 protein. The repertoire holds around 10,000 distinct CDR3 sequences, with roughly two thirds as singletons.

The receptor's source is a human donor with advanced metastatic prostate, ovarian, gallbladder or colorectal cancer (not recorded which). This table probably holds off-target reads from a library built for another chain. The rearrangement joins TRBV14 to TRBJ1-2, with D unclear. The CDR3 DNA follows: TGTGCCAGCAGCCAAGTTAGAGGACCGTATGGCTACACCTTC. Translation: CASSQVRGPYGYTF.